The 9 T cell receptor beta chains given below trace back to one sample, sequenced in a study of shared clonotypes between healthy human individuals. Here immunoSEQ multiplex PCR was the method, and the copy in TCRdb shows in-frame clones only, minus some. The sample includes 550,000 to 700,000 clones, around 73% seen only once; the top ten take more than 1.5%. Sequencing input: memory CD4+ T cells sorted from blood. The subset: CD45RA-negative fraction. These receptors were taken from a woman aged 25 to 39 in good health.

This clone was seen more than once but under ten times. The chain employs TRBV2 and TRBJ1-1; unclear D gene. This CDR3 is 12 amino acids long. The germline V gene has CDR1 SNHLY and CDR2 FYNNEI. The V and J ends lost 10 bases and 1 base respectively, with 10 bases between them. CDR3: CATRPGNTEAFF. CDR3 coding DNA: TGTGCCACCCGACCGGGGAACACTGAAGCTTTCTTT.

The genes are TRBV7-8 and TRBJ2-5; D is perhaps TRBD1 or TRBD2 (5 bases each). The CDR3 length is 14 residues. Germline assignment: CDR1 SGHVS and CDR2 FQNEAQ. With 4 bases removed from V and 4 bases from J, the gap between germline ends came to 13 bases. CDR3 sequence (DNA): TGTGCCAGCAGCTCGGGACCGGTTGGAGAGACCCAGTACTTC. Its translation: CASSSGPVGETQYF.

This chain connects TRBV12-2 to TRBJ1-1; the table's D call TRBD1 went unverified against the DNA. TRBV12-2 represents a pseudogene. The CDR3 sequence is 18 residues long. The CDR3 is CASRLALLIIRDRTEAFF. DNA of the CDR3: TGTGCAAGTCGCTTAGCGCTTCTTATTATCCGGGACAGAACTGAAGCTTTCTTT.

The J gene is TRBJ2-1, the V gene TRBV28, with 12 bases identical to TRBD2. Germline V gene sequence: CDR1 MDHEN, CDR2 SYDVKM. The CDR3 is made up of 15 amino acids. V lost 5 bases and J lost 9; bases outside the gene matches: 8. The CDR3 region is CASSHMTSGRFEQFF. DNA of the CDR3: TGTGCCAGCAGTCATATGACTAGCGGGAGATTTGAGCAGTTCTTC.

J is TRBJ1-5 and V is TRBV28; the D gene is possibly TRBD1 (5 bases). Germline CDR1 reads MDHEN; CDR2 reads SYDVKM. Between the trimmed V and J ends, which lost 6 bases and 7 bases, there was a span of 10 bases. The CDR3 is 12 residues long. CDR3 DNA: TGTGCCAGCAGACGGGGGAGCCAGCCCCAGCATTTT. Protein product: CASRRGSQPQHF.

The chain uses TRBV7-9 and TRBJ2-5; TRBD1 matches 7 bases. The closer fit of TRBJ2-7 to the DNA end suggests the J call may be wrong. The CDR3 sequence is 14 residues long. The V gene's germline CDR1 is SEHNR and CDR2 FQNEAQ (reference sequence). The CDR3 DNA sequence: TGTGCCAGCAGCCAACTGACAGGGATCCACGAGCAGTACTTC. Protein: CASSQLTGIHEQYF.

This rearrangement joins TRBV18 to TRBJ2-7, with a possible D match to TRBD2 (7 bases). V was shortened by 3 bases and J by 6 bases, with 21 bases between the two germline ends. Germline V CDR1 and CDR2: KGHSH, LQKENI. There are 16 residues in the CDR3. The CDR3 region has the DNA TGTGCCAGCTCACCCCAAAGGGGGGGGGCCCCTCTCGAGCAGTACTTC. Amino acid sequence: CASSPQRGGAPLEQYF.

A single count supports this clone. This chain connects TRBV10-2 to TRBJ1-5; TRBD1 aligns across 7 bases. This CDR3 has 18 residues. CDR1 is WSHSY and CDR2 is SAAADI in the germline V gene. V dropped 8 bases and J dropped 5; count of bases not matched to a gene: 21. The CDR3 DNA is TGCGCCAGCGGGACAGCCTCTCCGAAGCCCCATATCGATCAGCCCCAGCATTTT. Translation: CASGTASPKPHIDQPQHF.

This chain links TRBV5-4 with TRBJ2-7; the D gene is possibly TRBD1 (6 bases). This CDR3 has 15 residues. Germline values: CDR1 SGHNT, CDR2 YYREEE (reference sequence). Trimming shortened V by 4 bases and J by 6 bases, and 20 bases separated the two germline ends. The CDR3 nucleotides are TGTGCCAGCAGCCCCGGACAGCGACCTTTTGGCGAGCAGTACTTC. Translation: CASSPGQRPFGEQYF.